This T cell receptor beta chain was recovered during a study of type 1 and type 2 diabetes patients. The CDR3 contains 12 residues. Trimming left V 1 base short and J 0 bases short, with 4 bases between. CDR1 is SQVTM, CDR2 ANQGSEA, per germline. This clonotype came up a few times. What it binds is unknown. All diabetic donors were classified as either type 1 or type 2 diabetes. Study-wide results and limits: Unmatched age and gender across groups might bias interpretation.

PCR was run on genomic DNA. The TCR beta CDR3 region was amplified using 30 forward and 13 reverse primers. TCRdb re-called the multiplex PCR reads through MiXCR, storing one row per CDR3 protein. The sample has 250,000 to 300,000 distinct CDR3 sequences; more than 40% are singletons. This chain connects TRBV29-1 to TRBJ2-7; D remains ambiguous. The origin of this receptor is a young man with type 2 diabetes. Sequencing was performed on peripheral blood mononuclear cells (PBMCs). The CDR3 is CSVEVSSYEQYF. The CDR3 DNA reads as TGCAGCGTTGAAGTAAGCTCCTACGAGCAGTACTTC.